This record covers a single T cell receptor beta chain. Trimming shortened V by 7 bases and J by 6 bases, and 21 bases separated the two germline ends. Germline assignment: CDR1 MGHRA and CDR2 YSYEKL. The CDR3 runs to 15 residues. This sample stems from a study of glioma-infiltrating T cells after dendritic cell vaccination. Whole-study context: Autologous tumor lysate was loaded overnight onto monocyte-derived dendritic cells grown less than 8 days with IL-4 and GM-CSF.

Isocitrate dehydrogenase mutation was absent in all glioblastoma patients. The assay was immunoSEQ multiplex PCR, and TCRdb's table has in-frame clones only and misses some. The data show roughly 38,000 clones, about 80% seen once. This sequence joins TRBV4-1 and TRBJ1-1; TRBD1 might be the D (5 bases). Sequenced material: blood, taken before dendritic cell vaccination. The receptor's source is a human donor with glioblastoma. The CDR3 here is CASTPGRGDWAEAFF. The CDR3 region has the DNA TGCGCCAGCACCCCCGGGCGTGGGGACTGGGCTGAAGCTTTCTTT.